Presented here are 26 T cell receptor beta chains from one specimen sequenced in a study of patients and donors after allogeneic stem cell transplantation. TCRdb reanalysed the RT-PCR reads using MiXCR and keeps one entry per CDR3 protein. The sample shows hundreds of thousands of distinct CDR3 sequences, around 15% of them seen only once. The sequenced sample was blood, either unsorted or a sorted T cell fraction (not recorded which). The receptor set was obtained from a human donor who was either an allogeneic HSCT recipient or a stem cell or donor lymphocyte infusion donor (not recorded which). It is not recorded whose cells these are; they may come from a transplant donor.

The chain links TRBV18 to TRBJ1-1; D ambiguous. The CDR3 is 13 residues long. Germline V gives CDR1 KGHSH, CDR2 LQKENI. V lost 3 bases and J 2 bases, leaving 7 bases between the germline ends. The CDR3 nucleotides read TGTGCCAGCTCACCCAAAATAAACACTGAAGCTTTCTTT. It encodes CASSPKINTEAFF. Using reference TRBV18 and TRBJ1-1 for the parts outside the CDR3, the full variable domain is NAGVMQNPRHLVRRRGQEARLRCSPMKGHSHVYWYRQLPEEGLKFMVYLQKENIIDESGMPKERFSAEFPKEGPSILRIQQVVRGDSAAYFCASSPKINTEAFFGQGTRLTVV.

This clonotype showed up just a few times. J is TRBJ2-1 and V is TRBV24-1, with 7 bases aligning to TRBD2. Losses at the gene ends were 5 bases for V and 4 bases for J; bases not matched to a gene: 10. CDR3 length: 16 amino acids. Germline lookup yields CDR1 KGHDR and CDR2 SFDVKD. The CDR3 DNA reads TGTGCCACCAGTGTGTCCGCGGGGGACGGGTACAATGAGCAGTTCTTC. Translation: CATSVSAGDGYNEQFF.

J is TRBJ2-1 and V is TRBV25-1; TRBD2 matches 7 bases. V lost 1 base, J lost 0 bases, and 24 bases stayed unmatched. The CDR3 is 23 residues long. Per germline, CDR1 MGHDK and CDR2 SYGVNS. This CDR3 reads CASSESGGGGEPDVVFSYNEQFF. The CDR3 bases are TGTGCCAGCAGTGAATCCGGGGGTGGGGGGGAGCCGGATGTTGTTTTCTCCTACAATGAGCAGTTCTTC.

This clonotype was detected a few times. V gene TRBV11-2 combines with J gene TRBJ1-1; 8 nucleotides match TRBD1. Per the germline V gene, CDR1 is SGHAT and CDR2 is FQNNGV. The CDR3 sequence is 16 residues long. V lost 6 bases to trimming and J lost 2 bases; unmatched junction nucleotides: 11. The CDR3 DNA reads TGTGCCAGCAGTTACCCGAGACAGGGGTTAAACACTGAAGCTTTCTTT. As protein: CASSYPRQGLNTEAFF.

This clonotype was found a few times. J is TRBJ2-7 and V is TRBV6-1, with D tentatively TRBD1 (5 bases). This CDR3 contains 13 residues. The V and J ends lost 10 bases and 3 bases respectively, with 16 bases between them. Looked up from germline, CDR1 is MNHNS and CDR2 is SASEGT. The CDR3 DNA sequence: TGTGCCACCATGGGGCCGGGCTACTACGAGCAGTACTTC. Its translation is CATMGPGYYEQYF.

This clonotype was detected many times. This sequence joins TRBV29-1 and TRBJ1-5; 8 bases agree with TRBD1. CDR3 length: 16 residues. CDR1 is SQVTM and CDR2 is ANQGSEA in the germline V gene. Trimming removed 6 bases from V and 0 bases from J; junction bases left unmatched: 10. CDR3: CSVPDRDPYSNQPQHF. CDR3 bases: TGCAGCGTCCCGGACAGGGACCCTTATAGCAATCAGCCCCAGCATTTT.

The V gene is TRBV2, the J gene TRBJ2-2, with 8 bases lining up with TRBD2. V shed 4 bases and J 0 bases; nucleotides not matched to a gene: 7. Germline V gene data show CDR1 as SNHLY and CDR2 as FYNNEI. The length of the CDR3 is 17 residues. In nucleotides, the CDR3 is TGTGCCAGCAGTGTTACGGGAGGGCTTGCGAACACCGGGGAGCTGTTTTTT. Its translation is CASSVTGGLANTGELFF.

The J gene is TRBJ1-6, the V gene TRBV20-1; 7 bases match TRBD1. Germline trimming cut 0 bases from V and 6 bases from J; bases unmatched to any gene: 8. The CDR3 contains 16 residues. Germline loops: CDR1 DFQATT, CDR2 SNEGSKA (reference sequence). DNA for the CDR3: TGCAGTGCTAGAGATTACGTGACAGGGCTTAATTCACCCCTCCACTTT. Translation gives CSARDYVTGLNSPLHF.

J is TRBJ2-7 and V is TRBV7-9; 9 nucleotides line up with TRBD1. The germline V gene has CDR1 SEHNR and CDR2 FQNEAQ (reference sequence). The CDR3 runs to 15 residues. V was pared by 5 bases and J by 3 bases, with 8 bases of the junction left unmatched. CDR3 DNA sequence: TGTGCCAGCAGCCCAAGGACAGGGGCCGGCTACGAGCAGTACTTC. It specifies CASSPRTGAGYEQYF.

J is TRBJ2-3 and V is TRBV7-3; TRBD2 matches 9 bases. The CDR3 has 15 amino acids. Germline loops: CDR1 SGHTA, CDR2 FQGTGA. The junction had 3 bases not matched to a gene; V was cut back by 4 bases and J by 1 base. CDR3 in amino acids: CASSYSGSGTDTQYF. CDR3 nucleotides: TGTGCCAGCAGCTATAGCGGGAGCGGCACAGATACGCAGTATTTT. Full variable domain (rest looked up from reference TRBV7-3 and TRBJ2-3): GAGVSQTPSNKVTEKGKYVELRCDPISGHTALYWYRQSLGQGPEFLIYFQGTGAADDSGLPNDRFFAVRPEGSVSTLKIQRTERGDSAVYLCASSYSGSGTDTQYFGPGTRLTVL.

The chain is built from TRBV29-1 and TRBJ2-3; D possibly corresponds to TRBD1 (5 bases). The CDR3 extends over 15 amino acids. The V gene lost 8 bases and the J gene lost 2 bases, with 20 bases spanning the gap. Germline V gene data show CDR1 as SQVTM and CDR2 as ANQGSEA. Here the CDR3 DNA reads TGCAGCTCGTGCCGCGTCACAGGCAACACAGATACGCAGTATTTT. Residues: CSSCRVTGNTDTQYF.

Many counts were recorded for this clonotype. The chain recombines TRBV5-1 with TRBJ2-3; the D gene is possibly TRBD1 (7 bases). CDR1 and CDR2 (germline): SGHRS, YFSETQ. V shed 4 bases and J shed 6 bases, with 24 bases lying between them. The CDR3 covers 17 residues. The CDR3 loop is CASSSYRGGPDVDTQYF. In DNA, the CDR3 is TGCGCCAGCAGCAGTTACAGGGGAGGCCCCGATGTGGATACGCAGTATTTT.

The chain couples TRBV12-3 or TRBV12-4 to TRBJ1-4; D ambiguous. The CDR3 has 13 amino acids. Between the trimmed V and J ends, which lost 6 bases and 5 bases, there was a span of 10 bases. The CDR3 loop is CASRSTGNEKLFF. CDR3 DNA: TGTGCCAGCAGGTCGACGGGAAATGAAAAACTGTTTTTT.

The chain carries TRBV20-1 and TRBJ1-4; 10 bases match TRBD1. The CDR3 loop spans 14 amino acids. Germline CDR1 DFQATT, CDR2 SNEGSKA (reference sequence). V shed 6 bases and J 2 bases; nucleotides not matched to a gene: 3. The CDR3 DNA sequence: TGCAGTGCCCAGGGACAGGGGACTAATGAAAAACTGTTTTTT. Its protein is CSAQGQGTNEKLFF.

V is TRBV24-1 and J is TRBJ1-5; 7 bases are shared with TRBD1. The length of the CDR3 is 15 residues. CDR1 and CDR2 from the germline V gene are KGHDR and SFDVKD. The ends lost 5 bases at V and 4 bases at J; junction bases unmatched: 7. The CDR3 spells CATSAGDRANQPQHF. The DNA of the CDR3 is TGTGCCACCAGTGCTGGAGACAGGGCAAATCAGCCCCAGCATTTT.

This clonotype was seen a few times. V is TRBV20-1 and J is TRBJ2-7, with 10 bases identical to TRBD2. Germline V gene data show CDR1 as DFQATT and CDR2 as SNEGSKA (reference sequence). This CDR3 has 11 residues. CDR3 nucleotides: TGCAAAAGCGGGGGGGCCTACGAGCAGTACTTC. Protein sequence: CKSGGAYEQYF.

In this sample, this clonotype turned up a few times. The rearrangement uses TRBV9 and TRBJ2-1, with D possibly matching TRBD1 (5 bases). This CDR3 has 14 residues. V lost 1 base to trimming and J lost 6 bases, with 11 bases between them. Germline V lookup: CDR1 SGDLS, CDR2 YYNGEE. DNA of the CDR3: TGTGCCAGCAGCGTACGAAAAAGGGGCAATGAGCAGTTCTTC. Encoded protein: CASSVRKRGNEQFF.

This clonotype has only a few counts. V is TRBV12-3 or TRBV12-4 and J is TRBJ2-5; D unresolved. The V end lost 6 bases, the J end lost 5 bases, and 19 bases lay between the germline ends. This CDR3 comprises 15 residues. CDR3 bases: TGTGCCAGCAGCCCATGGGTTAGTGGGAAGGAGACCCAGTACTTC. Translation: CASSPWVSGKETQYF.

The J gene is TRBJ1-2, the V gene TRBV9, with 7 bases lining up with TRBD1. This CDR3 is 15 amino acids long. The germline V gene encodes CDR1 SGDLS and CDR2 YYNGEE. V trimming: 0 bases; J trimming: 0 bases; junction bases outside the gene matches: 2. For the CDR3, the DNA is TGTGCCAGCAGCGTAGTCGGGACAGCTAACTATGGCTACACCTTC. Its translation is CASSVVGTANYGYTF.

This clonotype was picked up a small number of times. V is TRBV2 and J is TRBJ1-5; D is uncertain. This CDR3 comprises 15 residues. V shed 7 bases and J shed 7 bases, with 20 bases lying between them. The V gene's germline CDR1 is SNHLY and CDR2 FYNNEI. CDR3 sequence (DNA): TGTGCCAGCAAACTGGGAGATAGGAGATTCCAGCCCCAGCATTTT. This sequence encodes CASKLGDRRFQPQHF.

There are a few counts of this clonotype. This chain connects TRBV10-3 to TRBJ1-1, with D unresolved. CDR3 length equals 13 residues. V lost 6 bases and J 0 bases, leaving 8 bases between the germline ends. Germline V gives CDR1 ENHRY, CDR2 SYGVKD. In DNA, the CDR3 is TGTGCCATCAGAGGGAGTTTGAACACTGAAGCTTTCTTT. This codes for CAIRGSLNTEAFF.

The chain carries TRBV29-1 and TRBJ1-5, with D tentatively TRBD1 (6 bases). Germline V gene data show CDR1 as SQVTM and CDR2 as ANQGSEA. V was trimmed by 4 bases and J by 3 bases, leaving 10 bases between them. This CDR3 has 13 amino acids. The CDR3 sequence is CSVAQGPNQPQHF. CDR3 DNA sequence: TGCAGCGTTGCACAGGGCCCCAATCAGCCCCAGCATTTT.

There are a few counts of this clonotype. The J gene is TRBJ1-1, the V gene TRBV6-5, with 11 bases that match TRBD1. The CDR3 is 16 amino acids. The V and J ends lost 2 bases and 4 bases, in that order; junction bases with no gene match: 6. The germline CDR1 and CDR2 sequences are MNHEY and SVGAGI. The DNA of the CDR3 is TGTGCCAGCAGTTACCGCGGGACAGGGGGATTCACTGAAGCTTTCTTT. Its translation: CASSYRGTGGFTEAFF.

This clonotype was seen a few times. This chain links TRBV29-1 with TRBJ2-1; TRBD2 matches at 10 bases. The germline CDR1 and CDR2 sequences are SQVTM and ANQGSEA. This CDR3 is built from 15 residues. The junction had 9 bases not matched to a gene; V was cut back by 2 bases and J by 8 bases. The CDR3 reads CSVELASGSRYEQFF. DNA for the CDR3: TGCAGCGTTGAACTGGCTAGCGGGAGTAGGTATGAGCAGTTCTTC.

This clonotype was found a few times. The CDR3: CSARAEAGGYNEQFF. CDR3 sequence (DNA): TGCAGTGCTAGGGCGGAAGCGGGAGGGTACAATGAGCAGTTCTTC. The J gene is TRBJ2-1, the V gene TRBV20-1; 10 nucleotides align to TRBD2. The CDR3 spans 15 residues. The J segment lost 4 bases and the V segment lost 3 bases, leaving 6 bases of the junction unmatched. Germline CDR1 DFQATT, CDR2 SNEGSKA (reference sequence).

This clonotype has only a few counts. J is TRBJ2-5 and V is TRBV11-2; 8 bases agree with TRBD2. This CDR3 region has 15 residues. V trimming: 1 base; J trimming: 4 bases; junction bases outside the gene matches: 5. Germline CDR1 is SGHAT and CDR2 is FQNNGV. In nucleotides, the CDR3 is TGTGCCAGCAGCTTAGTCCGACTAGCGAGAGAGACCCAGTACTTC. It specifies CASSLVRLARETQYF.